This T cell receptor beta chain is drawn from a study of blood T cells in healthy people across ages. Alongside a J-beta primer mix, a sample-barcoded 5' primer served in a second PCR lasting about 6 to 11 cycles. Via MiXCR, TCRdb re-called the 5' RACE reads, giving one row per CDR3 protein. This sample carries 850,000 to 950,000 distinct CDR3 sequences, 29% of them seen once, and the ten largest clones take roughly 17%. The CDR3 consists of 15 residues. In this sample, this clonotype turned up a few times. The antigen remains unidentified. Study conclusions and caveats: Researchers judged that diversity estimates from one million T cells fell short of true values. Aged donors had fewer naive CD4+ cells and lower diversity than long-lived donors.

Sample donors were healthy Caucasian individuals that came from Russia, aged 6 to 90. About 9.6 milliliters of peripheral blood were drawn from each donor into EDTA-treated tubes. This sequence was found in a woman over 75 in good health. The sample consisted of blood. This chain links TRBV21-1 with TRBJ1-4; TRBD1, the table's D call, was not compared with the DNA. TRBV21-1 is a pseudogene segment. CDR3 region: CASSKGGAVNEKLFF. In nucleotides, the CDR3 is TGTGCCAGCAGCAAAGGGGGCGCAGTTAATGAAAAACTGTTTTTT.